These 20 T cell receptor beta chains were sequenced from one sample in a study of early stage breast cancer tumors. Here immunoSEQ multiplex PCR was the method, and the copy in TCRdb shows in-frame clones only, minus some. The table includes approximately 39,000 clones, approximately 69% detected once. The sequencing sample was made of blood. The source of these receptors is a person between 55 and 69 years old with breast cancer.

The sample holds a few counts of this clone. This chain joins TRBV10-3 and TRBJ1-1, with a possible D match to TRBD1 (5 bases). Between the trimmed V and J ends, which lost 0 bases and 5 bases, there was a span of 13 bases. The CDR3 has 15 amino acids. The germline CDR1 and CDR2 sequences are ENHRY and SYGVKD. The CDR3 here is CAISESGGDVTEAFF. The CDR3 DNA is TGTGCCATCAGTGAGTCGGGAGGGGATGTGACTGAAGCTTTCTTT.

V gene TRBV5-1 combines with J gene TRBJ1-4, with unresolved D. The CDR3 contains 16 residues. The germline V gene encodes CDR1 SGHRS and CDR2 YFSETQ. V dropped 4 bases and J dropped 0 bases, with 13 bases sitting between them. The CDR3 loop is CASSSGTVATNEKLFF. CDR3 DNA: TGCGCCAGCAGCAGCGGAACCGTTGCAACTAATGAAAAACTGTTTTTT.

The chain combines TRBV28 with TRBJ2-3, with D perhaps given as TRBD1 or TRBD2 (5 bases each). Germline assignment: CDR1 MDHEN and CDR2 SYDVKM. Between the trimmed V and J ends, which lost 3 bases and 0 bases, there was a span of 10 bases. This CDR3 is built from 15 residues. CDR3 sequence (DNA): TGTGCCAGCAGTTTTTTAGGGACGAGCACAGATACGCAGTATTTT. Translated: CASSFLGTSTDTQYF.

The rearrangement links TRBV28 to TRBJ1-5; D remains unclear. The CDR3 covers 14 residues. V lost 2 bases and J lost 5, with 10 bases in between. Germline V gene data show CDR1 as MDHEN and CDR2 as SYDVKM. The CDR3 loop is CASSLGPTYQPQHF. The CDR3 region has the DNA TGTGCCAGCAGTTTAGGCCCCACTTATCAGCCCCAGCATTTT.

This chain links TRBV7-9 with TRBJ2-3; D remains unclear. Between the trimmed V and J ends, which lost 2 bases and 3 bases, there was a span of 6 bases. Germline values: CDR1 SEHNR, CDR2 FQNEAQ (reference sequence). The CDR3 runs to 13 residues. The CDR3 loop reads CASSLLGTDTQYF. The CDR3 region has the DNA TGTGCCAGCAGCTTACTCGGAACAGATACGCAGTATTTT. Combining the CDR3 with reference TRBV7-9 and TRBJ2-3 gives the whole variable domain DTGVSQNPRHKITKRGQNVTFRCDPISEHNRLYWYRQTLGQGPEFLTYFQNEAQLEKSRLLSDRFSAERPKGSFSTLEIQRTEQGDSAMYLCASSLLGTDTQYFGPGTRLTVL.

The chain employs TRBV29-1 and TRBJ2-3, with TRBD2 matching 9 bases. This CDR3 has 13 amino acids. Trimming took 7 bases from V and 3 from J; bases not matched to a gene: 5. The germline V gene encodes CDR1 SQVTM and CDR2 ANQGSEA. CDR3 region: CSGASGVTDTQYF. The CDR3 bases are TGCAGCGGCGCTAGCGGGGTGACAGATACGCAGTATTTT.

The chain joins TRBV2 to TRBJ1-1; D is possibly TRBD1 (5 bases). Germline CDR1 is SNHLY and CDR2 is FYNNEI. V was trimmed by 5 bases and J by 11 bases, leaving 27 bases between them. This CDR3 contains 16 residues. The CDR3 DNA reads as TGTGCCAGCAGTTCCACCACCGGGACCTCTCTCATGCGGGCTTTCTTT. Translated: CASSSTTGTSLMRAFF.

J is TRBJ1-4 and V is TRBV15; maybe TRBD1 (5 bases). Germline lookup yields CDR1 LNHNV and CDR2 YYDKDF (reference sequence). The CDR3 has 13 residues. Trimming cost V 5 bases and J 10 bases, with 14 bases left between them. Written as DNA, the CDR3 is TGTGCCACCAGCGCCCCGGGGCTTGGAAAACTGTTTTTT. Translation: CATSAPGLGKLFF.

This chain uses TRBV2 with TRBJ2-7; TRBD1 aligns across 8 bases. Trimming removed 6 bases from V and 1 base from J; junction bases left unmatched: 8. Germline V CDR1 and CDR2: SNHLY, FYNNEI. The CDR3 totals 15 residues. The CDR3 region has the DNA TGTGCCAGCAGCGCACTGGGGACAGGATCCTACGAGCAGTACTTC. Translating gives CASSALGTGSYEQYF.

In this sample, this clone turned up a few times. The chain joins TRBV14 to TRBJ1-1, with D hard to call. This CDR3 is built from 12 residues. V was clipped by 2 bases and J by 7 bases, with 8 bases between them. Germline CDR1 and CDR2: SGHDN and FVKESK. The CDR3 bases are TGTGCCAGCAGCCAACAATGGGGTGAAGCTTTCTTT. Amino acids: CASSQQWGEAFF.

The CDR3 DNA reads TGTGCCAGCCATTCGAAGGGCTACCCCCAAGAGACCCAGTACTTC. This translates into CASHSKGYPQETQYF. The chain has TRBV7-9 and TRBJ2-5; unclear D gene. CDR3 length: 15 residues. With 8 bases removed from V and 1 base from J, the gap between germline ends came to 17 bases. Germline V gives CDR1 SEHNR, CDR2 FQNEAQ (reference sequence). Complete variable domain (other parts from reference TRBV7-9 and TRBJ2-5): DTGVSQNPRHKITKRGQNVTFRCDPISEHNRLYWYRQTLGQGPEFLTYFQNEAQLEKSRLLSDRFSAERPKGSFSTLEIQRTEQGDSAMYLCASHSKGYPQETQYFGPGTRLLVL.

The V call is TRBV7-2, the J call TRBJ2-7; 14 nucleotides agree with TRBD2. Trimming at V came to 5 bases and at J to 2 bases, leaving 5 bases not matched to a gene. The CDR3 has 16 amino acids. Germline V gene lookup returns CDR1 SGHTA and CDR2 FQGNSA. CDR3 DNA sequence: TGTGCCAGCAGCCCAAGACTAGCGGGAGGGCCCTACGAGCAGTACTTC. It codes for CASSPRLAGGPYEQYF.

The chain uses TRBV7-2 and TRBJ1-2; D gene ambiguous. The V end was cut by 1 base, the J end by 5 bases, with 11 bases between. Per germline, CDR1 SGHTA and CDR2 FQGNSA. The CDR3 is 14 amino acids. CDR3 in DNA: TGTGCCAGCAGCTTAGGCCCCTCGGGGTATGGCTACACCTTC. Translation: CASSLGPSGYGYTF.

The V gene is TRBV7-2, the J gene TRBJ2-2; 7 bases fit TRBD2. The CDR3 runs to 13 residues. Trimming took 10 bases from V and 1 from J; bases not matched to a gene: 3. The V gene's germline CDR1 is SGHTA and CDR2 FQGNSA. The DNA of the CDR3 is TGTGCCACCAAGCGGGAGAACACCGGGGAGCTGTTTTTT. This translates into CATKRENTGELFF. Based on the CDR3 plus reference TRBV7-2 and TRBJ2-2, the full variable domain is GAGVSQSPSNKVTEKGKDVELRCDPISGHTALYWYRQSLGQGLEFLIYFQGNSAPDKSGLPSDRFSAERTGGSVSTLTIQRTQQEDSAVYLCATKRENTGELFFGEGSRLTVL.

V and J are TRBV2 and TRBJ1-2; D perhaps matches TRBD1 (6 bases). V lost 8 bases to trimming and J lost 4 bases, with 14 bases between them. The CDR3 extends over 13 amino acids. Germline V gene sequence: CDR1 SNHLY, CDR2 FYNNEI. The DNA for the CDR3 is TGTGCCAGCGATGACGGACAGACCTATGGCTACACCTTC. Its translation: CASDDGQTYGYTF.

The J gene is TRBJ2-7, the V gene TRBV6-5, with D tentatively TRBD1 (6 bases). The CDR3 runs to 14 residues. The germline V gene encodes CDR1 MNHEY and CDR2 SVGAGI. V dropped 6 bases and J dropped 0 bases, with 12 bases sitting between them. CDR3 amino acids: CASRTDRSSYEQYF. The CDR3 DNA follows: TGTGCCAGCAGGACCGACAGGAGCTCCTACGAGCAGTACTTC.

The chain recombines TRBV7-9 with TRBJ2-3; D gene ambiguous. CDR1 SEHNR and CDR2 FQNEAQ come from the germline V gene (reference sequence). The CDR3 extends over 15 amino acids. Trimming cost V 2 bases and J 0 bases, with 9 bases left between them. This CDR3 reads CASSLHYLSTDTQYF. CDR3 coding DNA: TGTGCCAGCAGCTTACATTACCTCAGCACAGATACGCAGTATTTT.

This sequence joins TRBV7-9 and TRBJ1-3; D unclear. This CDR3 has 15 amino acids. With 8 bases removed from V and 0 bases from J, the gap between germline ends came to 14 bases. CDR1 SEHNR and CDR2 FQNEAQ come from the germline V gene (reference sequence). Written as DNA, the CDR3 is TGTGCCAGCCGATCTACAGCCCTCTCTGGAAACACCATATATTTT. It specifies CASRSTALSGNTIYF.

This chain connects TRBV19 to TRBJ1-1, with unresolved D. V was pared by 5 bases and J by 11 bases, with 18 bases between. This CDR3 region has 13 residues. Germline V gives CDR1 LNHDA, CDR2 SQIVND (reference sequence). The CDR3 coding sequence is TGTGCCAGTAGTTTCACCTCGGGTTATCCCGCTTTCTTT. Its protein is CASSFTSGYPAFF.

V usage is TRBV6-5 and J usage is TRBJ1-2; weak D call: TRBD1 (5 bases). Trimming stripped 2 bases from V and 3 bases from J, with 10 bases between. The germline V gene has CDR1 MNHEY and CDR2 SVGAGI. The CDR3 sequence is 14 residues long. CDR3 bases: TGTGCCAGCAGTTACCGAGACAGACACTATGGCTACACCTTC. Its translation: CASSYRDRHYGYTF.